This is a list of T cell receptor beta chains from one sample in a study of T cell responses to AZD1222 COVID-19 vaccine. Sequencing was performed with immunoSEQ multiplex PCR; in TCRdb, only in-frame clones are kept and a portion is missing. This sample has 100,000 to 150,000 clones, with approximately 91% found just once. Sequences were derived from peripheral blood, sampled on day 0 of AZD1222 vaccination. The receptors derive from an adult in good health. CDR3s include the opening cysteine and the closing phenylalanine or tryptophan. The D gene is left open where the match is weak. Expanded clones get a size class; other rows say once, few or many, or leave the size out.

D,size,J,V,DNA,CDR3
NA,NA,TRBJ2-1,TRBV24-1,TGTGCCACCAGTGGGACAGCCAGTGAGCAGTTCTTC,CATSGTASEQFF
TRBD1,NA,TRBJ1-2,TRBV7-9,TGTGCCAGCAGCTTAGGAGTCCAGGGACAGGGGGATGGCTACACCTTC,CASSLGVQGQGDGYTF
NA,NA,TRBJ2-7,TRBV7-9,TGTGCCTGGGCCGGGGAAACCGAGCAGTACTTC,CAWAGETEQYF
NA,NA,TRBJ1-6,TRBV13,TGTGCCAGCAGCTTAGAGGCAGCAAATTCACCCCTCCACTTT,CASSLEAANSPLHF
TRBD2,NA,TRBJ2-1,TRBV6-4,TGTGCCAGCAGTCCGGGACTAGGGGGGTCGGATGAGCAGTTCTTC,CASSPGLGGSDEQFF
NA,NA,TRBJ1-1,TRBV12-3/TRBV12-4,TGTGCCAGCAGTTTAACGGACACCGTGAAAGCTTTCTTT,CASSLTDTVKAFF
NA,few,TRBJ1-3,TRBV7-8,TGTGCCAGCAGCCGCGGGGCAGGAAACACCATATATTTT,CASSRGAGNTIYF
TRBD1,NA,TRBJ2-2,TRBV5-4,TGTGCCAGCAGTACAGGGGGCCCGGTCGGGGAGCTGTTTTTT,CASSTGGPVGELFF
NA,NA,TRBJ1-4,TRBV30,TGTGCCTGGAGTGATGACAGCGCGGTTAATGAAAAACTGTTTTTT,CAWSDDSAVNEKLFF
NA,NA,TRBJ1-1,TRBV28,TGTGCCAGCAGTTTAAAGGGCGGGGAAGCTTTCTTT,CASSLKGGEAFF
NA,NA,TRBJ1-2,TRBV9,TGTGCCAGCAGCGTAGTAGGGGGATCTAACTATGGCTACACCTTC,CASSVVGGSNYGYTF
NA,NA,TRBJ1-4,TRBV7-7,TGTGCCAGCAGCCCCGTACCAGGATCGAATGAAAAACTGTTTTTT,CASSPVPGSNEKLFF
NA,NA,TRBJ1-6,TRBV4-3,TGCGCCAGCAGCCAAGATAACTCAGCCTCACCCCTCCACTTT,CASSQDNSASPLHF
NA,NA,TRBJ2-7,TRBV7-2,TGTGCCAGCAGCTACACGAAATTGTTACTTTGGGAGCAGTACTTC,CASSYTKLLLWEQYF
NA,NA,TRBJ2-1,TRBV7-2,TGTGCCAGCAGCTTCCCCAGGGGGGGTTCCTACAATGAGCAGTTCTTC,CASSFPRGGSYNEQFF
NA,once,TRBJ1-5,TRBV7-9,TGTGCCAGCAGCTCGGGCCTATCCATCCAGCCCCAGCATTTT,CASSSGLSIQPQHF
NA,NA,TRBJ1-2,TRBV5-5,TGTGCCAGCAGCCCGGCTCCTCCGGGACGGAAGTATGGCTACACCTTC,CASSPAPPGRKYGYTF
TRBD1,NA,TRBJ1-5,TRBV12-5,TGTGCTAGTGGACCAGCGGGACAGAGCAATCAGCCCCAGCATTTT,CASGPAGQSNQPQHF
TRBD1,once,TRBJ1-5,TRBV5-6,TGTGCCAGCAGCTTATTGGGAGGCCGGGACAGGGGGAATCAGCCCCAGCATTTT,CASSLLGGRDRGNQPQHF
NA,NA,TRBJ2-7,TRBV21-1,TGTGCCAGAGACAGGTGTACCCACGAGCAGTACTTC,CARDRCTHEQYF
NA,NA,TRBJ1-1,TRBV5-4,TGTGCCAGCAGCTTGGATTTGGGGGGATCTACTGAAGCTTTCTTT,CASSLDLGGSTEAFF
NA,NA,TRBJ1-2,TRBV18,TGTGCCAGCTCACCCTCCCGGGAGTTATACTATGGCTACACCTTC,CASSPSRELYYGYTF
TRBD1,NA,TRBJ1-2,TRBV7-2,TGTGCCAGCAGCTTATCGATACGCCGCGGGACAGGGGGTGCCTATGGCTACACCTTC,CASSLSIRRGTGGAYGYTF
NA,NA,TRBJ1-2,TRBV4-1,TGCGCCAGCAGCCAATCTGGGTCTGGCTACACCTTC,CASSQSGSGYTF
NA,NA,TRBJ2-1,TRBV11-3,TGTGCCAGCAGCTTAGACGCGCCCTCCTACAATGAGCAGTTCTTC,CASSLDAPSYNEQFF
NA,NA,TRBJ2-7,TRBV6-5,TGTGCCAGCAGTACCTCTCTCTATGCTAACGAGCAGTACTTC,CASSTSLYANEQYF
NA,NA,TRBJ1-1,TRBV7-3,TGTGCCAGCGGAGGCAACGGGGAAACTGAAGCTTTCTTT,CASGGNGETEAFF
NA,NA,TRBJ1-2,TRBV3-1/TRBV3-2,TGTGCCAGCAGCGACCGGGGCCGGCACAACTATGGCTACACCTTC,CASSDRGRHNYGYTF
NA,NA,TRBJ1-1,TRBV11-2,TGTGCCAGCAGCTTAGGGGGGAACACTGAAGCTTTCTTT,CASSLGGNTEAFF
NA,NA,TRBJ1-6,TRBV7-9,TGTGCCAGCAGCACTAGGGGGGCCGCAGGATTACCGCTCCACTTT,CASSTRGAAGLPLHF
NA,NA,TRBJ1-2,TRBV20-1,TGCAGTGCTAGTCTAAAATTGGGGGGCGCGGGCTACACCTTC,CSASLKLGGAGYTF
TRBD1,NA,TRBJ2-7,TRBV6-5,TGTGCCAGCAGAGACCAAGACAGGGTCTCCCCCGAGCAGTACTTC,CASRDQDRVSPEQYF
NA,few,TRBJ1-4,TRBV5-1,TGCGCCAGCAGCTTGGGGCTGATTAATGAAAAACTGTTTTTT,CASSLGLINEKLFF
NA,NA,TRBJ1-2,TRBV6-5,TGTGCCAGCAGTTCTGTAGCTAACTATGGCTACACCTTC,CASSSVANYGYTF
NA,NA,TRBJ1-4,TRBV11-2,TGTGCCAGCAGCTCACTCCAGGGGAGGGCTAATGAAAAACTGTTTTTT,CASSSLQGRANEKLFF
NA,NA,TRBJ1-5,TRBV28,TGTGCCAGCAGTTTACCGGGACATGAGGAGGATCAGCCCCAGCATTTT,CASSLPGHEEDQPQHF
NA,NA,TRBJ1-5,TRBV14,TGTGCCAGCAGACGGGACCGCTCTGGGGTAAGCAATCAGCCCCAGCATTTT,CASRRDRSGVSNQPQHF
NA,NA,TRBJ2-3,TRBV4-1,TGCGCCAGCAGCCAAGATCTGGGGGGCGGGGATACGCAGTATTTT,CASSQDLGGGDTQYF
NA,NA,TRBJ2-3,TRBV19,TGTGCCAGTAGTTTATCGGGGACTCGGGCAGATACGCAGTATTTT,CASSLSGTRADTQYF
TRBD1,few,TRBJ1-1,TRBV28,TGTGCCAGCAGGACACCCGCGGGACAGACAAACACTGAAGCTTTCTTT,CASRTPAGQTNTEAFF
NA,NA,TRBJ1-6,TRBV4-3,TGCGCCAGCAGCCAAGGAATTAGCTCCTATAATTCACCCCTCCACTTT,CASSQGISSYNSPLHF
TRBD2,NA,TRBJ2-1,TRBV28,TGTGCCAGCAGTTTCGAATCGGGGGGGCTCGATGAGCAGTTCTTC,CASSFESGGLDEQFF
NA,NA,TRBJ2-1,TRBV3-1/TRBV3-2,TGTGCCAGCAGCCAAGCCTCCGGGACCAAATACAATGAGCAGTTCTTC,CASSQASGTKYNEQFF
NA,NA,TRBJ1-4,TRBV20-1,TGCAGTGCTAGTAACAGCAATGAAAAACTGTTTTTT,CSASNSNEKLFF
NA,NA,TRBJ1-1,TRBV11-2,TGTGCCAGCAGCTTGGGCGTAGAAGCTTTCTTT,CASSLGVEAFF
NA,NA,TRBJ2-2,TRBV25-1,TGTGCCAGCAGACTAGTCCCCGGGGAGCTGTTTTTT,CASRLVPGELFF
TRBD1,NA,TRBJ2-6,TRBV9,TGTGCCAGCAGCGCCGGACAGGGGGTTGGGGCCAACGTCCTGACTTTC,CASSAGQGVGANVLTF
NA,NA,TRBJ1-2,TRBV7-9,TGTGCCAGCAGCACCCGTCCAGATTGGGCTGGCTACACCTTC,CASSTRPDWAGYTF
TRBD1,medium-sized,TRBJ1-5,TRBV6-4,TGTGCCAGCAGTGTGACAGGGGACCTTAATCAGCCCCAGCATTTT,CASSVTGDLNQPQHF
TRBD1,NA,TRBJ2-3,TRBV7-9,TGTGCCAGCAGCTTAACGGGACAGGGGACAGATACGCAGTATTTT,CASSLTGQGTDTQYF
NA,few,TRBJ1-3,TRBV5-5,TGTGCCAGCAGCTTGGGCAACACTGGAAACACCATATATTTT,CASSLGNTGNTIYF
NA,few,TRBJ1-5,TRBV6-2/TRBV6-3,TGTGCCAGCAGTTACTCGACGGGCCGGCAGCCCCAGCATTTT,CASSYSTGRQPQHF
TRBD1,NA,TRBJ2-7,TRBV4-3,TGCGCCAGCAGCCATTCAAGTTTAAACAGGGGAAAAGGGCGGTTCGGCGAGCAGTACTTC,CASSHSSLNRGKGRFGEQYF